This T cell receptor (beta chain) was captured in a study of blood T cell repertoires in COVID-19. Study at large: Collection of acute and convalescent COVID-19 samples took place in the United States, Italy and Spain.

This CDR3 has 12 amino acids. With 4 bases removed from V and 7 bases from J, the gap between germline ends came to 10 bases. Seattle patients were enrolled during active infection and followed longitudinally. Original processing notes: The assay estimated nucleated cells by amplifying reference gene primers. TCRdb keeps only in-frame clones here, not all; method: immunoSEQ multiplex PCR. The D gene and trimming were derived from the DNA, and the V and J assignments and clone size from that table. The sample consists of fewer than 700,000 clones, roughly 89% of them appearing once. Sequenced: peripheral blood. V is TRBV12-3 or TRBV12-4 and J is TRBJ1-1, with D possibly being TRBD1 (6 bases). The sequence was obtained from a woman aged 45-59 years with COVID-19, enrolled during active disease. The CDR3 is CASSSTGFEAFF. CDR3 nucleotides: TGTGCCAGCAGTTCAACAGGGTTTGAAGCTTTCTTT.